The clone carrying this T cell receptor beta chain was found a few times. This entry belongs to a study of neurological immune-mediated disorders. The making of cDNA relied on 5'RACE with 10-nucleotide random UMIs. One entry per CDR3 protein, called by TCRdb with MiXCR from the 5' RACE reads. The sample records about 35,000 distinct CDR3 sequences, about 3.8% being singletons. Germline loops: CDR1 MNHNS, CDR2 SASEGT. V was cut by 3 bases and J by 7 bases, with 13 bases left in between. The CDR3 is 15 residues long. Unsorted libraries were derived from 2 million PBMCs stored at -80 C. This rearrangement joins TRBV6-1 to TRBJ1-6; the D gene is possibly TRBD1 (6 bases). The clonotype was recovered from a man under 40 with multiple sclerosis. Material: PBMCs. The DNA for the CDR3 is TGTGCCAGCAGTGAGGGATGGGGGCAGAATTCACCCCTCCACTTT. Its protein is CASSEGWGQNSPLHF.